This TCR beta chain was captured in a study of T cells in Graves' hyperthyroidism and ophthalmopathy. Those patients with uncontrolled infection, other autoimmune disease, pregnancy or lactation were excluded. The CDR3 totals 12 residues. With 6 bases removed from V and 4 bases from J, the gap between germline ends came to 6 bases. CDR1 is ENHRY, CDR2 SYGVKD, per germline. Study results and limitations: The authors' 13 V-J model separated ophthalmopathy from stable hyperthyroidism. Onset of ophthalmopathy came a median roughly 6.9 months after the model predicted it. Most expanded thyroid clonotypes above 0.001 also appeared in blood.

Comments on this clonotype: Its antigen is not known.

Amplified TCR beta CDR3 regions came from RNA transcripts. Initially, a first-round RT-PCR of the TCR CDR3 employed the HTBI primer set. TCRdb reprocessed the multiplex PCR reads with MiXCR, giving one entry per CDR3 protein. The sample carries roughly 500,000 distinct CDR3 sequences, approximately 48% recorded once. The receptor was derived from an adult woman with Graves' disease, either hyperthyroidism or ophthalmopathy (not recorded which). The chain couples TRBV10-3 to TRBJ2-2; a weak D match, TRBD2 (5 bases). Source material: peripheral blood or thyroid tissue (not recorded which). The CDR3 DNA sequence: TGTGCCATCAGGGGGAGCACCGGGGAGCTGTTTTTT. Amino acid sequence: CAIRGSTGELFF.